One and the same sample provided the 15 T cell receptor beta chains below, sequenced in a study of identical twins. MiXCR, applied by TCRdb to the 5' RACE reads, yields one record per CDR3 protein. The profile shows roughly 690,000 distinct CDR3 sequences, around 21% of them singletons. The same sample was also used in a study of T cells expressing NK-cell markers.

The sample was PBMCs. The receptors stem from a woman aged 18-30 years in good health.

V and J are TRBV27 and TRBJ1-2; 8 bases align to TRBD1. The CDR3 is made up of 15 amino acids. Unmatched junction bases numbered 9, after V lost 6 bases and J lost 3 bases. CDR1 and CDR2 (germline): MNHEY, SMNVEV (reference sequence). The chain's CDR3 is CASRPRTGGDYGYTF. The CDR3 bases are TGTGCCAGCAGGCCCCGAACAGGGGGTGACTATGGCTACACCTTC.

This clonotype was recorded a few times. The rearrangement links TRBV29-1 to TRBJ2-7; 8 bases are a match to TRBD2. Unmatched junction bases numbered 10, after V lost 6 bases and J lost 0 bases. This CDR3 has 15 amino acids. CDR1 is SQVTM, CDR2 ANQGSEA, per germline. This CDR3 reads CSVRGRLLSSYEQYF. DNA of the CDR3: TGCAGCGTCCGCGGGAGGTTATTGAGCTCCTACGAGCAGTACTTC.

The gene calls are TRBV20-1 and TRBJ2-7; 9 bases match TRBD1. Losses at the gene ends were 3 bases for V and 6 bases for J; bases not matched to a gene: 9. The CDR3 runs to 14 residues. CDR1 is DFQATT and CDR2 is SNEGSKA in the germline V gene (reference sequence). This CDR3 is CSASGGDRVAEQYF. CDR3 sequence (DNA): TGCAGTGCTAGTGGTGGGGACAGGGTTGCCGAGCAGTACTTC.

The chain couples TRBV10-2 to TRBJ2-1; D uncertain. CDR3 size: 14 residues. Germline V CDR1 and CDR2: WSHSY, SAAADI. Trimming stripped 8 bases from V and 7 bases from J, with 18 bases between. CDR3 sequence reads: CASAPLSSRNEQFF. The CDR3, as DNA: TGCGCCAGCGCCCCTCTTTCAAGCAGAAATGAGCAGTTCTTC.

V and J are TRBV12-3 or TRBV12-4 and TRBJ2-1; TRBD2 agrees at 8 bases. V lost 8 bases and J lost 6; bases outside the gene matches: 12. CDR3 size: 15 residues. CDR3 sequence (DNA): TGTGCCAGCCTGGGGACTAGAGGTGCGCCCAATGAGCAGTTCTTC. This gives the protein CASLGTRGAPNEQFF.

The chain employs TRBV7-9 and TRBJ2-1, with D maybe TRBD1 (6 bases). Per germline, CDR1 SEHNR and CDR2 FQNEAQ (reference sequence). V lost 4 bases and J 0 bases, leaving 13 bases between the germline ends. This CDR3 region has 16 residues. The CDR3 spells CASSSTGQSSYNEQFF. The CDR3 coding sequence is TGTGCCAGCAGCTCGACAGGTCAGAGCTCCTACAATGAGCAGTTCTTC. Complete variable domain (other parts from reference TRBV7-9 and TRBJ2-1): DTGVSQNPRHKITKRGQNVTFRCDPISEHNRLYWYRQTLGQGPEFLTYFQNEAQLEKSRLLSDRFSAERPKGSFSTLEIQRTEQGDSAMYLCASSSTGQSSYNEQFFGPGTRLTVL.

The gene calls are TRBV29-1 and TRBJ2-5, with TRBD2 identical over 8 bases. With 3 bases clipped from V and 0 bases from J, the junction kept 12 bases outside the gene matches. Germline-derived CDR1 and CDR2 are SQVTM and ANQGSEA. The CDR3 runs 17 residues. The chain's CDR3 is CSVDAGGEGRNQETQYF. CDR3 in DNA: TGCAGCGTTGATGCCGGGGGGGAAGGACGGAACCAAGAGACCCAGTACTTC.

The CDR3 loop reads CSAGAQSTQYF. The CDR3 nucleotides read TGCAGTGCCGGCGCGCAGTCTACGCAGTATTTT. This chain uses TRBV20-1 with TRBJ2-3; D gene unclear. Germline lookup yields CDR1 DFQATT and CDR2 SNEGSKA (reference sequence). The V gene lost 6 bases and the J gene lost 8 bases, with 12 bases spanning the gap. The CDR3 covers 11 residues.

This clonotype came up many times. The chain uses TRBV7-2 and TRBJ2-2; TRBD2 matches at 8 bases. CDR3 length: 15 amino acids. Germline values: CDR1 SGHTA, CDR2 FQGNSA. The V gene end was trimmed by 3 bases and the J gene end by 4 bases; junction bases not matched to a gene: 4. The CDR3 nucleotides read TGTGCCAGCAGCTTGGGGACTAGACGCACCGGGGAGCTGTTTTTT. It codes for CASSLGTRRTGELFF. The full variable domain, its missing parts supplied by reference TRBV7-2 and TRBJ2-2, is GAGVSQSPSNKVTEKGKDVELRCDPISGHTALYWYRQSLGQGLEFLIYFQGNSAPDKSGLPSDRFSAERTGGSVSTLTIQRTQQEDSAVYLCASSLGTRRTGELFFGEGSRLTVL.

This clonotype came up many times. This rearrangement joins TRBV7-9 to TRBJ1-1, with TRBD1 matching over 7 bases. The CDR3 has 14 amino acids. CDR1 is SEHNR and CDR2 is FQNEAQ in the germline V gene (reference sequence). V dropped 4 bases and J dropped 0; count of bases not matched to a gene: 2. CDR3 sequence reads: CASSSGQMNTEAFF. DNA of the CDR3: TGTGCCAGCAGCTCGGGACAGATGAACACTGAAGCTTTCTTT.

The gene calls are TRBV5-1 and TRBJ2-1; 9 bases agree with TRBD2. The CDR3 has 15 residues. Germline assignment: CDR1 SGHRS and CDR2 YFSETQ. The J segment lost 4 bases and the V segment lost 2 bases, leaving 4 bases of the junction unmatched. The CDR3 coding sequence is TGCGCCAGCAGCTTATTCGCGGGAGGGTACAATGAGCAGTTCTTC. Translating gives CASSLFAGGYNEQFF. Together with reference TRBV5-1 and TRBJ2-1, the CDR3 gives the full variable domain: KAGVTQTPRYLIKTRGQQVTLSCSPISGHRSVSWYQQTPGQGLQFLFEYFSETQRNKGNFPGRFSGRQFSNSRSEMNVSTLELGDSALYLCASSLFAGGYNEQFFGPGTRLTVL.

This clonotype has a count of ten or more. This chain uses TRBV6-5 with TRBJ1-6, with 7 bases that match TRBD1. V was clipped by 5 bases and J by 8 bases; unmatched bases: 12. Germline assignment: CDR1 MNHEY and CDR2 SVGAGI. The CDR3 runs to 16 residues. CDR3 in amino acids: CASSHITGTVHSPLHF. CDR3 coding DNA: TGTGCCAGCAGTCACATTACCGGGACAGTTCATTCACCCCTCCACTTT.

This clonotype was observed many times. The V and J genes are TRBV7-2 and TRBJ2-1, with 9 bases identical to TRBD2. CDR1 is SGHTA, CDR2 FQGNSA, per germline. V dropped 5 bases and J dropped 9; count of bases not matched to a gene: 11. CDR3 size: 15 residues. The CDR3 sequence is CASSLSGGLRIEQFF. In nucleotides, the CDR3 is TGTGCCAGCAGCCTAAGCGGGGGGTTGCGGATTGAGCAGTTCTTC.

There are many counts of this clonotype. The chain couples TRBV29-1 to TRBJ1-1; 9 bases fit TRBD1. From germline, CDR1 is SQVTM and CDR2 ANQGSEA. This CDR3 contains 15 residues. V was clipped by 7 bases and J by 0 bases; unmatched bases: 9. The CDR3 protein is CSGGPGQGMNTEAFF. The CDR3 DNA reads TGCAGCGGGGGGCCGGGACAGGGCATGAACACTGAAGCTTTCTTT.

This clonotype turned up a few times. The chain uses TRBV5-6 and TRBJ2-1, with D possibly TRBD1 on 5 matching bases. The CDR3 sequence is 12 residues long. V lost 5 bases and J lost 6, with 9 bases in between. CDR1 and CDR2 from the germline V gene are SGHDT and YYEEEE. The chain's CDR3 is CASSQGFNEQFF. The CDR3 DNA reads TGTGCCAGCAGTCAGGGTTTCAATGAGCAGTTCTTC.